The source of this T cell receptor beta chain is a study of blood T cell repertoires in COVID-19 (dated by TCRdb to between 2020 and 2021). General notes on the study: Samples from collaborators originated in the United States, Italy and Spain and spanned both the acute and convalescent phases of COVID-19. The material from the prospective study consisted of cDNA or gDNA derived from T cells, B-cell-depleted T cells, or PBMCs. Subjects who had been exposed to COVID-19, were actively infected with it, or had recovered from it provided the deeply sampled blood TCRbeta repertoires that made up the dataset. The repertoires were released in a freely available public database meant as a resource for research on the immune response to SARS-CoV-2. Samples were obtained from the ongoing ImmuneRACE study (first 160 participants) and from 1,000 to 1,500 subjects provided by 6 global collaborators. Sample metadata almost always included a de-identified subject ID, COVID-19 status, age in years and sex. Where available, HLA class I and class II types were obtained from metadata supplied by the sample provider rather than from assay-based typing.

Trimming accounts for 6 bases at V and 3 bases at J, while the number of junction bases matched to no gene is 11. CDR1 and CDR2 (MNHEY, SVGAGI) derive from the germline V gene. From the cysteine through the phenylalanine, the CDR3 covers 15 amino acids. The CDR3 DNA has 45 bases and is translated from base 1. Study-wide findings and limitations: Clinical and demographic metadata were provided uncurated, with the amount varying by source and participant.

TCRbeta CDR3 regions were amplified from genomic DNA by means of the immunoSEQ Assay, a bias-controlled multiplex PCR. Processing in the source paper ran as follows. The number of nucleated cells in each sample was estimated by amplification of reference gene primers within the assay. Sequence reads were collapsed and filtered to measure the absolute abundance of every unique TCRbeta CDR3 rearrangement. For each sample, productive Simpson clonality was calculated as the square root of Simpson's diversity index over productive rearrangements. In TCRdb, the immuneACCESS table is reduced to in-frame sequences with V and J assigned. These tables do not hold every clone; where another copy was compared, an unresolved V gene accounts for under half, and the others remain unexplained. V, J and clone size are taken as reported in that table, and D and trimming were inferred from the DNA itself. The sample profile shows roughly 7,200 clones; about 89% of them were found once. The biggest ten clones account for more than 9% of the sample.

In the case of this clone: The antigen it recognizes is unknown. No qualities accompany the bases; no much larger clone lies one base away.

The collaborating institutions used their own protocols to collect whole blood in K2EDTA tubes. Collaborator samples were shipped for TCRbeta analysis as frozen whole blood, isolated PBMCs, or DNA extracted from either sample type. The TCR was taken from a man between 70 and 80 years old with active COVID-19. Here the chain combines TRBV6-5 and TRBJ2-7, with 7 bases in between that match TRBD1. The sequenced sample consisted of peripheral blood. DNA sequence: TGTGCCAGCAGGAGACAGGGTCAATTGGGCTACGAGCAGTACTTC. It translates as CASRRQGQLGYEQYF.